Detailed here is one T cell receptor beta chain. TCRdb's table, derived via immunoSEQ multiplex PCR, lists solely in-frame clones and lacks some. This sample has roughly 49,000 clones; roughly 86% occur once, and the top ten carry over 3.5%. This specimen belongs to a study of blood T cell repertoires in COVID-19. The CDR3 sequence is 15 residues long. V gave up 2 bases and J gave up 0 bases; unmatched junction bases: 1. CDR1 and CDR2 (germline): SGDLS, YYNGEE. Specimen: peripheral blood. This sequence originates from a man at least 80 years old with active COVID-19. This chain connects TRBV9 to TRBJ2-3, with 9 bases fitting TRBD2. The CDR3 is CASSVGLASTDTQYF. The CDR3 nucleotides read TGTGCCAGCAGCGTCGGACTAGCGAGCACAGATACGCAGTATTTT.